This passage covers 11 T cell receptor beta chains from one sample sequenced in a study of cytomegalovirus exposure and HLA in healthy donors. A multiplex PCR was run with 60 Vbeta primers and 13 Jbeta primers. Measured with immunoSEQ multiplex PCR; TCRdb has only the in-frame clones, and not every one. The data show approximately 130,000 clones, roughly 77% seen once. The sample was PBMCs. The receptors come from a man aged 18 to 30 in good health and CMV-seronegative.

As for this clone: The germline gene is not matched at one end of the junction; a read error may be the cause. Other DNA sequences of this sample code for an identical CDR3. The gene calls are TRBV5-1 and TRBJ1-6; 8 bases line up with TRBD1. The CDR3 has 14 amino acids. CDR1 is SGHRS and CDR2 is YFSETQ in the germline V gene. In DNA, the CDR3 is TGCGCCAGCAGAAAGCAGGGGGCGGATTCACCTCTCCACTTT. It yields the protein CASRKQGADSPLHF.

This clone came up a few times. The V call is TRBV19, the J call TRBJ1-5, with 7 bases identical to TRBD1. Germline CDR1 LNHDA, CDR2 SQIVND (reference sequence). V shed 6 bases, J shed 2 bases, and the junction held 7 bases outside the gene matches. This CDR3 region has 15 residues. The CDR3 sequence: CASRGVGQGNQPQHF. As DNA, the CDR3 is TGTGCCAGTAGGGGGGTCGGACAGGGCAATCAGCCCCAGCATTTT.

The V and J genes are TRBV4-2 and TRBJ2-7, with 8 nucleotides matching TRBD2. Germline CDR1 and CDR2: LGHNA and YNFKEQ. This CDR3 is 16 amino acids long. The trim removed 4 bases at V and 2 bases at J, leaving 10 bases unmatched. CDR3 residues: CASSRRVAGPTYEQYF. In DNA form, the CDR3 reads TGTGCCAGCAGCCGTAGAGTAGCGGGGCCGACCTACGAGCAGTACTTC.

The chain uses TRBV4-2 and TRBJ2-5; no firm D call. V was clipped by 2 bases and J by 0 bases, with 7 bases between them. Germline V gene data show CDR1 as LGHNA and CDR2 as YNFKEQ. This CDR3 contains 14 residues. This CDR3 reads CASSQPQYQETQYF. Written as DNA, the CDR3 is TGTGCCAGCAGCCAACCCCAGTACCAAGAGACCCAGTACTTC.

This clone was seen only once. J is TRBJ1-1 and V is TRBV4-1; TRBD1 matches 7 bases. V shed 4 bases and J 1 base; nucleotides not matched to a gene: 9. This CDR3 is built from 16 residues. The germline V gene encodes CDR1 MGHRA and CDR2 YSYEKL. Here the CDR3 DNA reads TGCGCCAGCAGCCTCACCCCACAGGGGTCGAACACTGAAGCTTTCTTT. Encoded protein: CASSLTPQGSNTEAFF.

In its sample, this clone was seen once. V usage is TRBV9 and J usage is TRBJ2-3; TRBD1 matches at 7 bases. Germline assignment: CDR1 SGDLS and CDR2 YYNGEE. The CDR3 is made up of 16 amino acids. V trimming: 2 bases; J trimming: 6 bases; junction bases outside the gene matches: 12. CDR3 nucleotide sequence: TGTGCCAGCAGCGTCCCGCGGACAGGAGTCGTTGATACGCAGTATTTT. As protein: CASSVPRTGVVDTQYF.

This rearrangement joins TRBV19 to TRBJ1-1, with D tentatively TRBD1 (6 bases). The CDR3 length is 13 residues. The germline CDR1 and CDR2 sequences are LNHDA and SQIVND (reference sequence). V was cut by 1 base and J by 8 bases, with 11 bases left in between. CDR3 DNA sequence: TGTGCCAGTAGTATAGGGAGCAGGGGCGAAGCTTTCTTT. This gives the protein CASSIGSRGEAFF.

The V gene is TRBV6-6, the J gene TRBJ2-7; possible D gene TRBD1, 5 bases. Germline values: CDR1 MNHNY, CDR2 SVGAGI (reference sequence). Trimming shortened V by 5 bases and J by 4 bases, and 9 bases separated the two germline ends. The CDR3 is 12 amino acids. In DNA form, the CDR3 reads TGTGCCAGCAGTCCTGGACAATACGAGCAGTACTTC. Protein product: CASSPGQYEQYF.

CDR3 in DNA: TGTGCCACCAAGGGAGTGAGCACTGAAGCTTTCTTT. This gives the protein CATKGVSTEAFF. The chain joins TRBV6-6 to TRBJ1-1; D is unresolved. From germline, CDR1 is MNHNY and CDR2 SVGAGI (reference sequence). This CDR3 region has 12 residues. Trimming left V 10 bases short and J 4 bases short, with 13 bases between.

In this sample, this clone turned up once. This chain connects TRBV4-1 to TRBJ2-3; TRBD1 might be the D (6 bases). This CDR3 is built from 14 residues. Germline CDR1 is MGHRA and CDR2 is YSYEKL. Deletions cut 1 base from V and 5 bases from J, with 10 bases between. CDR3 sequence: CASSQGTARDTQYF. CDR3 bases: TGCGCCAGCAGCCAAGGGACAGCCCGAGATACGCAGTATTTT.

This clone appeared a single time. This rearrangement joins TRBV7-5 to TRBJ2-1; the table assigns TRBD2, which was not confirmed against the DNA. TRBV7-5 constitutes a pseudogene. The CDR3 extends over 15 amino acids. DNA of the CDR3: TGTGCCAGAAGCTTCCTAGCGGGGGGACGAAATGAGCAGTTCTTC. Its protein is CARSFLAGGRNEQFF.